This T cell receptor (beta chain) appears in the sequencing data of a study of cytomegalovirus exposure and HLA in healthy donors (dated by TCRdb to 2016 to 2017). In the study overall: An earlier analysis of approximately 640 of the donors reported more than 250 Gb of sequence data and 117 million unique TCR beta sequences from 150 million to 200 million T cells. A later analysis re-examined previously published TCR beta repertoires from more than 600 donors and added high-resolution HLA genotyping to investigate patterns of TCR occurrence. Donor age, sex, ethnicity and CMV serostatus were collected together with the repertoire data. Typing coverage varied by locus: about 620-630 donors for A, B, C, DRB1 and DQB1; around 560 for DQA1; more than 600 for DPA1; 450 to 480 for DPB1. HLA typing covered class I and class II loci at four-digit resolution. Because of strong linkage in the cohort, roughly five DR-DQ haplotypes were treated as single units for association and clustering. An early release that covered roughly 600 HLA-typed donors contained around 300 gigabases of sequencing data and 65 million to 100 million unique TCR sequences. Along with the roughly 670-subject first cohort, a separate validation cohort of 120 different subjects was used. The study used immunosequencing to profile the T cell repertoires of more than 650 subjects and linked those repertoires to cytomegalovirus serostatus. All discovery cohort repertoires had been generated on a single sequencing platform. The later analysis used no new phenotypic data to find candidate immune exposures, relying instead on TCR beta sequences and their occurrence across donors. The study combined high-throughput TCR immunosequencing, statistical association of individual TCRs with disease status, and machine learning to predict cytomegalovirus infection status. Of the 300 to 450 genotyped donors, over 65% fell in the genetic ancestry cluster associated with self-reported Caucasian donors. Among 300 to 500 genotyped donors of the cohort, an average of around 250,000 unique TCR beta nucleotide sequences was sequenced per donor, of which about 18% were non-productive. In a later genetic analysis, genome-wide SNP genotypes for about 60% of the 666 donors were used, and that subset was treated as a discovery cohort. The study aimed to test whether cataloging public T cell receptors could reveal signatures of past pathogen exposure. An earlier analysis of about 600 of the donors used high-throughput TCR beta sequencing to judge whether each TCR beta V gene segment behaved as functional or pseudogenic.

Reading the germline V gene gives CDR1 MNHEY and CDR2 SVGAGI. There are 14 amino acids in the CDR3, from cysteine to phenylalanine inclusive. The read is trimmed to its CDR3 DNA, 42 bases read in frame from base 1. At the junction V is shortened by 6 bases and J by 1 base; bases outside the gene matches: 5. What the work shows at the level of the full study, not this receptor alone: A few of the identified cytomegalovirus-associated TCR beta chains were confirmed in vitro to be specific for cytomegalovirus antigens. The authors suggested that the approach could potentially be generalized to other disease states and immunological phenotypes. Because counts were too low, 15 to 20 rarely observed V segments, including chromosome 9 orphons, were left out of the earlier analysis of a few hundred of the donors. In a later analysis, most CMV-associated TCR beta chains were found to appear HLA-restricted, with HLA associations seemingly driven largely by CMV exposure. Only TCR beta chains were sequenced in this cohort, and the absence of alpha or paired-chain data limited detectable features. A later analysis associated about 17,000 TCR beta sequences with specific HLA alleles at a false discovery rate of 0.05. Linkage disequilibrium might explain the correlated functional status among segregating V segments, but an unknown experimental factor could not be excluded. While some public TCRs were present in many individuals, most TCR sequences turned up only very rarely across donors. Compared with the approximately 600-donor mean, donors in an Asian-associated ancestry cluster had fewer N-insertions in productive TCRs, according to a later genetic analysis. A group of highly shared sequence variants was considered likely to be a technical artifact of the sequencing pipeline. A later analysis found that HLA-associated TCR beta chains were more clonally expanded and had lower generation probabilities than equally common non-associated chains. In a later analysis, several top co-occurrence clusters were reported to appear linked to parvovirus B19, influenza, CMV and Epstein-Barr virus. When HLA alleles, especially DR and DQ, strongly co-occurred, TCR associations were difficult to assign to individual alleles. A further reported finding was that TCR beta sequences accurately predicted the HLA-A and HLA-B alleles for most subjects in the first cohort. Roughly uniform sequencing depth across donors was assumed in presence/absence analyses, although this assumption may not hold. In an earlier analysis of some 500 of the donors, most TCR beta V segments were observed in productive rearrangements about 90% or about 30% of the time, broadly matching IMGT annotations. Because HLA typing was missing for some donors at each locus, association tests included only the typed subset. CMV serostatus was the only immune exposure information available for the cohort. In a later analysis, the rate of TCR association differed among HLA loci, with DRB1 alleles having the most associated TCRs and HLA-C alleles having the fewest. V-gene and J-gene trimming of TCR beta chains was associated with a missense DCLRE1C variant in a later genetic analysis, and the association was replicated in an independent cohort. The study gave a list of about 150 TCR beta chains associated with cytomegalovirus. Some IMGT-functional V segments, including TRBV6-2 and TRBV6-3, could not be told apart with the 87-base-pair reads, so those segments were excluded. The classifier was reported to diagnose cytomegalovirus status with high specificity and sensitivity in both the original cohort and the validation cohort.

In total, 666 healthy bone marrow donors made up the cohort. All cohort members were sampled while nominally healthy, although unrecorded immune exposures were likely present. The donor tested CMV seronegative, placing the donor among the 350 to 400 seronegative members of the cohort. Each donor provided a peripheral blood sample, and peripheral blood mononuclear cells were used for TCR beta sequencing. Genomic DNA extraction from the blood cell samples was performed with the Qiagen DNeasy Blood Extraction Kit. Libraries came from the immunoSEQ multiplex PCR assay. A mixture of 60 forward primers for TCR Vbeta segments and 13 reverse primers for TCR Jbeta segments was used in the multiplex PCR. The CDR3 region of rearranged TCR beta genes was amplified from genomic DNA with a multiplex PCR assay. The amplified TCR beta libraries were sequenced on the Illumina HiSeq System as 87-base-pair reads. In the paper's pipeline: In a later analysis, 77 million or so unique TCR beta chains were counted across the 650 to 750 repertoires, and about 10 million of these chains were shared by at least two donors. To remove PCR and sequencing errors, raw reads were error-corrected and collapsed into unique sequences using a nearest-neighbor algorithm that merged closely related sequences. V, D and J gene segments were assigned by aligning CDR3 sequences to IMGT reference sequences. For a sequence to be retained, a match of at least six nucleotides was required to both a V gene segment and a J gene segment. A rearrangement was called productive if the CDR3 had no stop codons and remained in frame with V and J, and every other rearrangement was called non-productive. CDR3 was defined according to IMGT convention as the region running from the second conserved V-encoded cysteine to the conserved J-encoded phenylalanine. The earlier analysis of 450 to 750 of the donors excluded any sequence lacking an unambiguous match to a single V gene segment. An earlier analysis of 587 of the donors classified V segments as functional when productive rearrangements were above 56.7% and as segregating when the standard deviation between donors was above 5%. A statistical classification framework was built to diagnose cytomegalovirus status from the catalog of TCR beta chain sequences. V and J gene assignment, in a later analysis, came from comparing TCR nucleotide sequences with IMGT/GENE-DB human TR gene sequences. In a later analysis, CDR3 sequences and most-parsimonious VDJ recombination scenarios were assigned using the TCRdist pipeline. A later analysis defined each TCR beta chain by its CDR3 amino acid sequence plus V-gene family, and excluded reads lacking a unique V-gene family. As a way to deal with suspected cross-contamination and a sequencing artifact, a later analysis dropped more than 500 nucleotide sequences that were highly shared and had low generation probability. In a later analysis, a clonal expansion index was calculated for each public chain from normalized within-repertoire ranks of inferred template counts. In a later analysis, generation probabilities were computed with a VDJ recombination model fitted to out-of-frame rearrangements, and the resulting probabilities were checked against IGoR. In a later analysis, hypergeometric tests were used to score TCR-TCR, TCR-HLA and TCR-CMV co-occurrence, with a repertoire-size bias correction applied to TCR pairs. A later analysis estimated false discovery rates by permuting HLA or CMV assignments 20 times. In a later analysis, co-occurring TCRs were grouped with DBSCAN, and TCRdist sequence similarity was added when clustering was performed within HLA-allele-positive subsets. Co-occurrence clustering excluded repertoires with fewer than 30,000 or more than 120,000 public chains, plus five with anomalous nucleotide sharing. TCRdb stores this immuneACCESS table with in-frame sequences only. Part of the clones is absent; in the studies checked, under half of the shortfall reflects unresolved V genes, and no reason is known for the rest. V and J calls and clone size come straight from that table; D and trimming were deduced from the DNA. This sample's table contains 35,000 to 50,000 clones. More than 8% of the sample is held by the ten biggest clonotypes.

About this clone itself: No cognate antigen has been identified for it.

The sample was PBMCs. The sequence came from a male donor in good health and CMV-seronegative. The V and J segments used are TRBV6-5 and TRBJ1-2, and TRBD1 aligns with 7 junction nucleotides. The nucleotides read TGTGCCAGCAGCCCCGGGACAGTTAACTATGGCTACACCTTC. Its protein product is CASSPGTVNYGYTF.